The 2 T cell receptor beta chains below come from one sample, sequenced in a study of OX40 agonist ivuxolimab in advanced cancers. Repertoires were generated with immunoSEQ multiplex PCR, while TCRdb's copy carries only in-frame clones and drops some. This table holds over 90,000 clones, less than 95% found once. The sequences come from CD4+ or CD8+ T cells sorted from blood, collected in a trial of the OX40 agonist ivuxolimab. These receptor sequences come from an adult with an advanced solid tumor such as melanoma, head and neck, liver or kidney cancer.

This clone was seen once. This sequence joins TRBV6-1 and TRBJ2-2, with D perhaps TRBD1 (6 bases). This CDR3 region has 15 residues. The V gene lost 5 bases and the J gene lost 4 bases, with 14 bases spanning the gap. Germline V gene data show CDR1 as MNHNS and CDR2 as SASEGT. CDR3 coding DNA: TGTGCCAGCAGTCCAGGGAAAGGGGGCACCGGGGAGCTGTTTTTT. It yields the protein CASSPGKGGTGELFF.

This chain uses TRBV5-5 with TRBJ2-1, with D possibly being TRBD2 (6 bases). The V gene lost 4 bases and the J gene lost 1 base, with 15 bases spanning the gap. Looked up from germline, CDR1 is SGHKS and CDR2 is YYEKEE (reference sequence). This CDR3 contains 16 residues. CDR3: CASSPGGGWSYNEQFF. The DNA of the CDR3 is TGTGCCAGCAGCCCTGGTGGGGGGTGGTCCTACAATGAGCAGTTCTTC.